This section outlines one TCR beta chain sequence together with its context. Antigen unknown. A junction boundary mismatches the germline segment, possibly from a read error. This CDR3 is built from 16 residues. CDR1 SEHNR and CDR2 FQNEAQ come from the germline V gene (reference sequence). The study ran its PCR with 60 Vbeta and 13 Jbeta primers. Measured with immunoSEQ multiplex PCR; TCRdb has only the in-frame clones, and not every one. The table shows some 190,000 clones, with 81% occurring only once. This record comes from a study of cytomegalovirus exposure and HLA in healthy donors. Study-wide findings and caveats: Most TCR beta V segments were productive about 90% or about 30% of the time in an earlier analysis. The later analysis indicated that the majority of CMV-associated TCR beta chains appeared HLA-restricted. The study found most TCR sequences rare, yet found some public TCRs in many donors.

The source of this sequence is a man in his forties or fifties in good health and CMV-seropositive. V gene TRBV7-9 combines with J gene TRBJ1-5; 7 bases line up with TRBD1. The sample comprised PBMCs. This CDR3 is CSSSPSGLGQYQPQHF. CDR3 in DNA: TGTTCCAGCAGCCCGTCCGGGTTGGGACAGTATCAGCCCCAGCATTTT.